The sequence of this TCR beta chain was determined in a study of Ad26.COV2.S vaccination and SARS-CoV-2 variants. This CDR3 comprises 17 residues. Trimming took 3 bases from V and 1 from J; bases not matched to a gene: 6. Germline V gene sequence: CDR1 SGHNT, CDR2 YYREEE (reference sequence). Repertoires were generated with immunoSEQ multiplex PCR, while TCRdb's copy carries only in-frame clones and drops some. The repertoire holds nearly 400,000 clones, with approximately 90% as singletons. Regarding treatment: roughly 20 received Ad26.COV2.S at low or high dose, single or two shots; five or six received placebo; per-sample allocation not given. Day 63 following the first vaccine or placebo injection was when the samples were taken.

The sequence was obtained from a person aged 18-65 years who received the Ad26.COV2.S COVID-19 vaccine or a placebo. The specimen was peripheral blood, collected in a trial of Ad26.COV2.S vaccine versus placebo. J is TRBJ2-6 and V is TRBV5-4, with TRBD1 matching 8 bases. The CDR3 DNA is TGTGCCAGCAGCTCAGGACAGGGTGGATCTGGGGCCAACGTCCTGACTTTC. Its protein product is CASSSGQGGSGANVLTF.